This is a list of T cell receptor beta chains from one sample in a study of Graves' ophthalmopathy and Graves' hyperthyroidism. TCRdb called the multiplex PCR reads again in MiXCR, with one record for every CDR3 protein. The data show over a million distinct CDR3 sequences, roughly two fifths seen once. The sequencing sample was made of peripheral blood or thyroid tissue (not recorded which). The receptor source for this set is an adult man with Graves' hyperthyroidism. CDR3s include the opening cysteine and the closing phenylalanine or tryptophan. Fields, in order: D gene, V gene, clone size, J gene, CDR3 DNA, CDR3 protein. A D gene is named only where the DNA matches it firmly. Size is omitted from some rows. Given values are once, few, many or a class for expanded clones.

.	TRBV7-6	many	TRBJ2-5	TGTGCCAGCAGCTTTGGGAGGAGTCCCCTCAGGGGAGAGACCCAGTACTTC	CASSFGRSPLRGETQYF
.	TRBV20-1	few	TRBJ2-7	TGCAGTGCTGGACAGCTTGTCTTGAACGAGCAGTACTTC	CSAGQLVLNEQYF
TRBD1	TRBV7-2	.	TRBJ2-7	TGTGCCAGCGGCTTAGCGCAGACAGGGAACCAATACGAGCAGTACTTC	CASGLAQTGNQYEQYF
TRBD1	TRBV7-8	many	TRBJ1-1	TGTGCCAGCAGCTTTGGACAGGGAAGCACTGAAGCTTTCTTT	CASSFGQGSTEAFF
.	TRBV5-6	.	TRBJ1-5	TGTGCCAGCAGCTTGGGTCCAGGGACGGGTCAGCCCCAGCATTTT	CASSLGPGTGQPQHF
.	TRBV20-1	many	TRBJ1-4	TGCAGTGCTAGAGATGACCTCCGTGAAAAACTGTTTTTT	CSARDDLREKLFF
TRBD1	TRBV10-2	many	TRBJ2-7	TGCGCCAGCGTCCGACAGGGAACCTACGAGCAGTACTTC	CASVRQGTYEQYF
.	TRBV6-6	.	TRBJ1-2	TGTGCCAGCAGTTACTCGACCCCAGGGAGTGGGAACTATGGCTACACCTTC	CASSYSTPGSGNYGYTF
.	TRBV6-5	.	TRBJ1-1	TGTGCCAGCAGTGAAACAAAATCGGGCGCTGAAGCTTTCTTT	CASSETKSGAEAFF
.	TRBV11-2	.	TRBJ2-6	TGTGCCAGCAGCTTGGCGGGCAGCCTCAACGTCCTGACTTTC	CASSLAGSLNVLTF
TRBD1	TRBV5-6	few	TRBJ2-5	TGTGCCAAAAACCGGGACAGGGTCCAAGAGACCCAGTACTTC	CAKNRDRVQETQYF
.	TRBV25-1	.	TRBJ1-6	TGTGCCAGCAGTGCTAGGGGGGGGGCCGGTAATTCACCCCTCCACTTT	CASSARGGAGNSPLHF
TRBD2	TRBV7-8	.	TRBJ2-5	TGTGCCAGCAGCCTCAACCGAGTAGCGGGGGGGCCTGGGGTTTCAGAGACCCAGTACTTC	CASSLNRVAGGPGVSETQYF
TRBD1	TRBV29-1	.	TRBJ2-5	TGCAGCGGGACAGGGGCTATTGGGACCCAGTACTTC	CSGTGAIGTQYF
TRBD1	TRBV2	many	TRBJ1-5	TGTGCCAGCAGTCCCGGACAGGGATGGCAGCCCCAGCATTTT	CASSPGQGWQPQHF
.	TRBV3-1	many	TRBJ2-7	TGTGCCAGCAGCCAAGATCTGGGCCGTACCTACGAGCAGTACTTC	CASSQDLGRTYEQYF
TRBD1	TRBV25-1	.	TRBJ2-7	TGTGCCATCTCAAGACAGGGCAGCGAGCAGTACTTC	CAISRQGSEQYF
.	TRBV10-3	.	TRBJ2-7	TGTGCCAGCAGTGAAGCGCTGCCCACTGAACGGTACTTC	CASSEALPTERYF
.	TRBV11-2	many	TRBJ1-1	TGTGCCAGCAGCTTAGAAGGAGTATCGTTGGGCAGGGGAAACACTGAAGCTTTCTTT	CASSLEGVSLGRGNTEAFF
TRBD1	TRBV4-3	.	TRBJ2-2	TGCGCCAGCAGCCGGACCGGACAGGGGGCCGGGGAGCTGTTTTTT	CASSRTGQGAGELFF
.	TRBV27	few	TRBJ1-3	TGTGCCAGCCGGCAGGGCGCCGATATATATTTT	CASRQGADIYF
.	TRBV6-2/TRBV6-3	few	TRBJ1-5	TGTGCCAGCAGAGTTACTGGGCGGGTTCCCCGGGACGGCAATCAGCCCCAGCATTTT	CASRVTGRVPRDGNQPQHF
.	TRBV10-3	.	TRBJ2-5	TGTGCCAGCACCCCGCAGGGAGAGACCCAGTACTTC	CASTPQGETQYF
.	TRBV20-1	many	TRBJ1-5	TGCAGTGCTAGAGAAGGGGCAGCTTATCAGCCCCAGCATTTT	CSAREGAAYQPQHF
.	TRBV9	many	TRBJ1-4	TGTGCCAGCAGCGTAGGGGACGCCATTGAAAAACTGTTTTTT	CASSVGDAIEKLFF
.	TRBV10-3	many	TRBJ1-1	TGTGCCATCAGGCCTGCGGCGGGCACTGAAGCTTTCTTT	CAIRPAAGTEAFF
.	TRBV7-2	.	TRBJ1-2	TGTGCCAGCAGCTTAGATTATTGGGACGTTGGCTATGGCTACACCTTC	CASSLDYWDVGYGYTF
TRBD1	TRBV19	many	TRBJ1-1	TGTGCCAGTAGCGGGACAGGGGCGTCCGCTGAAGCTTTCTTT	CASSGTGASAEAFF
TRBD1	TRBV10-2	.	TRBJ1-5	TGCGCCAGCAGTGAGCCGGACAGGGCGGTGAATCAGCCCCAGCATTTT	CASSEPDRAVNQPQHF